One sample yielded the 29 T cell receptor beta chains listed below, sequenced in a study of T cells in Graves' hyperthyroidism and ophthalmopathy. Amplified TCR beta CDR3 regions derived from RNA transcripts. The TCR CDR3 was amplified in a first-round RT-PCR using the HTBI primer set. TCRdb used MiXCR to reprocess the multiplex PCR reads, holding one entry per CDR3 protein. The sample has roughly 93,000 distinct CDR3 sequences, about 51% seen once. Sequencing input: blood. The receptors come from a woman aged 40 to 50 with Graves' hyperthyroidism.

Turning to this clonotype: This may arise from a read error, as a much more abundant clone is one base away. The genes are TRBV5-2 and TRBJ2-5; the table's D call, TRBD2, was not checked against the DNA. TRBV5-2 is given as a pseudogene. This CDR3 comprises 17 residues. The CDR3 loop is CASNPLELAGGQETQYF. The DNA for the CDR3 is TGTGCCAGCAACCCCCTCGAACTAGCGGGAGGACAAGAGACCCAGTACTTC.

The sample holds many counts of this clonotype. The DNA for the CDR3 is TGCGCCAGCAGTTTTGGGATCGGGGCCGTTGGCTACACCTTC. This gives the protein CASSFGIGAVGYTF. The chain carries TRBV10-2 and TRBJ1-2; tentatively, D is TRBD1 (5 bases). V gave up 5 bases and J gave up 7 bases, with 17 bases separating them. Germline values: CDR1 WSHSY, CDR2 SAAADI. The CDR3 has 14 amino acids.

As to this clonotype: A read error may account for a junction end that differs from germline. The rearrangement uses TRBV4-1 and TRBJ2-7, with unresolved D. The CDR3 runs to 13 residues. Germline assignment: CDR1 MGHRA and CDR2 YSYEKL. CDR3 DNA: TGCGCCAGCAGCCAAGATAAGACCTACGAGCAGTGCTTC. It encodes CASSQDKTYEQCF.

The chain joins TRBV5-1 to TRBJ2-2, with D perhaps TRBD2 (6 bases). Trimming pared 8 bases from V and 8 bases from J, leaving 13 bases between. This CDR3 region has 12 residues. Germline V gives CDR1 SGHRS, CDR2 YFSETQ. The CDR3 spells CASSRDSGELFF. Written as DNA, the CDR3 is TGCGCCAGTAGCAGGGACTCTGGGGAGCTGTTTTTT.

The V and J genes are TRBV19 and TRBJ1-5, with 10 bases aligning to TRBD1. CDR3 length: 16 residues. J was trimmed by 7 bases and V by 3 bases; bases with no gene match: 9. Germline V gene data show CDR1 as LNHDA and CDR2 as SQIVND (reference sequence). The CDR3 DNA is TGTGCCAGTAGTATCCGCGGGACAGGGGAGGACCAGCCCCAGCATTTT. Translating it yields CASSIRGTGEDQPQHF.

This clonotype appeared many times. The chain employs TRBV6-5 and TRBJ1-2; 7 bases fit TRBD1. Germline values: CDR1 MNHEY, CDR2 SVGAGI. After removal of 5 bases from V and 8 bases from J, the junction contained 8 bases not matched to a gene. This CDR3 spans 13 amino acids. CDR3 loop: CASSQSTGLGYTF. In DNA form, the CDR3 reads TGTGCCAGCAGTCAATCGACAGGGCTCGGCTACACCTTC.

Concerning this clonotype: This may be a read error, as it is one base from a much larger clone. The chain is built from TRBV7-2 and TRBJ1-2; 7 nucleotides match TRBD1. Germline V gene lookup returns CDR1 SGHTA and CDR2 FQGNSA. The CDR3 length is 15 residues. The chain's CDR3 is CANSQVGTVDYGYTF. CDR3 sequence (DNA): TGTGCCAACAGCCAAGTCGGGACAGTTGACTATGGCTACACCTTC.

This clonotype was detected many times. This sequence joins TRBV5-5 and TRBJ1-5, with 9 positions matching TRBD1. V lost 4 bases, J lost 1 base, and 9 bases stayed unmatched. Germline-derived CDR1 and CDR2 are SGHKS and YYEKEE (reference sequence). CDR3 length: 17 residues. The DNA of the CDR3 is TGTGCCAGCAGCCGGGAAGGGACAGGGCTAAGCAATCAGCCCCAGCATTTT. This encodes CASSREGTGLSNQPQHF.

This clonotype has only a few counts. Given a much more abundant clone one base away, this may be a read error. The chain links TRBV10-3 to TRBJ1-1; D is uncertain. V dropped 2 bases and J dropped 2 bases, with 9 bases sitting between them. The CDR3 sequence is 14 residues long. In germline, CDR1 is ENHRY, CDR2 SYGVKD. The CDR3 DNA reads as TGTGCCATCAGTGAGCCCGTTGGTAACACTGAAGCTTTCTTT. Amino acids: CAISEPVGNTEAFF.

V gene TRBV20-1 combines with J gene TRBJ1-6, with D possibly matching TRBD1 (5 bases). In germline, CDR1 is DFQATT, CDR2 SNEGSKA (reference sequence). CDR3 size: 14 residues. V dropped 3 bases and J dropped 8 bases, with 14 bases sitting between them. CDR3 sequence: CSASTGGPDSPLHF. DNA for the CDR3: TGCAGTGCTAGCACCGGGGGTCCAGATTCACCCCTCCACTTT.

The rearrangement links TRBV20-1 to TRBJ2-3; D gene ambiguous. The CDR3 is 14 residues long. V lost 8 bases and J 5 bases, leaving 20 bases between the germline ends. Germline V gene sequence: CDR1 DFQATT, CDR2 SNEGSKA (reference sequence). CDR3 in DNA: TGCAGTCCGAAAACGGGTCCTAGAGGAGATACGCAGTATTTT. Translation gives CSPKTGPRGDTQYF.

The V gene is TRBV4-1, the J gene TRBJ2-5; D is unresolved. Germline CDR1 is MGHRA and CDR2 is YSYEKL. This CDR3 is built from 13 residues. Trimming removed 0 bases from V and 5 bases from J, with 7 bases in between. CDR3 sequence: CASSQDGYETQYF. The CDR3, as DNA: TGCGCCAGCAGCCAAGATGGGTACGAGACCCAGTACTTC.

Concerning this clonotype itself: A read error may be the cause here, since a much bigger clone is one base away. The chain combines TRBV12-3 or TRBV12-4 with TRBJ1-3; D is undetermined. The CDR3 length is 15 residues. CDR3 nucleotides: TGTGCCAGCAGACGGACGGGGAGCTCTGGAAACACCGTATATTTT. Its translation is CASRRTGSSGNTVYF.

In the case of this clonotype: A read error may account for a junction end that differs from germline. The genes are TRBV20-1 and TRBJ1-5, with 10 nucleotides matching TRBD1. Looked up from germline, CDR1 is DFQATT and CDR2 is SNEGSKA (reference sequence). This CDR3 region has 13 residues. In DNA, the CDR3 is TGCAGTGCTAGGGACAGGGGGTTCCAGCCCCAGCATTTC. It translates to CSARDRGFQPQHF.

This clonotype was seen ten or more times. The rearrangement uses TRBV4-1 and TRBJ1-4, with 7 bases that match TRBD1. The CDR3 covers 14 residues. Germline V gives CDR1 MGHRA, CDR2 YSYEKL. The J segment lost 6 bases and the V segment lost 3 bases, leaving 4 bases of the junction unmatched. The DNA of the CDR3 is TGCGCCAGCAGCCAGACCGGGACAGATGAAAAACTGTTTTTT. Amino acid sequence: CASSQTGTDEKLFF.

This clonotype came up a few times. J is TRBJ1-5 and V is TRBV15; no definite D call. CDR1 and CDR2 from the germline V gene are LNHNV and YYDKDF (reference sequence). CDR3 length: 11 amino acids. V was shortened by 0 bases and J by 6 bases, with 0 bases between the two germline ends. CDR3 nucleotides: TGTGCCACCAGCAGAGATCAGCCCCAGCATTTT. This gives the protein CATSRDQPQHF.

This clonotype appeared a few times. The gene calls are TRBV20-1 and TRBJ2-2, with 10 bases matching TRBD1. Germline CDR1 is DFQATT and CDR2 is SNEGSKA (reference sequence). CDR3 size: 16 residues. After removal of 6 bases from V and 6 bases from J, the junction contained 13 bases not matched to a gene. CDR3 sequence: CSALAPGQGFPGELFF. CDR3 coding DNA: TGCAGTGCCCTAGCTCCGGGACAGGGGTTTCCCGGGGAGCTGTTTTTT.

The genes are TRBV20-1 and TRBJ2-5; TRBD2 agrees at 9 bases. This CDR3 spans 15 amino acids. The trim removed 6 bases at V and 1 base at J, leaving 9 bases unmatched. From germline, CDR1 is DFQATT and CDR2 SNEGSKA (reference sequence). CDR3 residues: CSAVLAGTIQETQYF. The CDR3 DNA reads as TGCAGTGCCGTACTAGCGGGCACAATCCAAGAGACCCAGTACTTC.

The rearrangement links TRBV7-3 to TRBJ1-1, with a tentative D call TRBD1 (5 bases). The CDR3 length is 17 residues. V lost 6 bases, J lost 3 bases, and 23 bases lay in between. Germline V gene lookup returns CDR1 SGHTA and CDR2 FQGTGA. CDR3 residues: CASSLAGRGAGDTEAFF. CDR3 in DNA: TGTGCCAGCAGTTTAGCTGGGCGGGGCGCCGGGGACACTGAAGCTTTCTTT. Variable domain in full (rest from reference TRBV7-3 and TRBJ1-1): GAGVSQTPSNKVTEKGKYVELRCDPISGHTALYWYRQSLGQGPEFLIYFQGTGAADDSGLPNDRFFAVRPEGSVSTLKIQRTERGDSAVYLCASSLAGRGAGDTEAFFGQGTRLTVV.

By share, this clonotype ranks as medium-sized. The V gene is TRBV7-8, the J gene TRBJ2-7; no firm D call. The CDR3 runs to 13 residues. V dropped 5 bases and J dropped 0 bases, with 8 bases sitting between them. The germline V gene encodes CDR1 SGHVS and CDR2 FQNEAQ. Written as DNA, the CDR3 is TGTGCCAGCAGCCAACAGCTCTCCTACGAGCAGTACTTC. Amino acids: CASSQQLSYEQYF.

This clonotype occurred many times. This chain uses TRBV7-2 with TRBJ1-4; D gene unclear. Germline assignment: CDR1 SGHTA and CDR2 FQGNSA. The CDR3 is 17 residues long. Trimming took 1 base from V and 7 from J, leaving 19 bases between them. Here the CDR3 DNA reads TGTGCCAGCAGCTTAGGGTTTTTTGGCCTCGGGAGTGAAAAACTGTTTTTT. Its protein product is CASSLGFFGLGSEKLFF.

Points on this clonotype: A much bigger clone sits one base away, suggesting this may be a read error. The conserved phenylalanine or tryptophan is not found at the CDR3 terminus, so this likely reflects a read error. The rearrangement joins TRBV7-9 to TRBJ2-7, with 8 bases matching TRBD1. The CDR3 runs to 17 residues. The germline gives CDR1 SEHNR, CDR2 FQNEAQ (reference sequence). The V gene end was trimmed by 9 bases and the J gene end by 4 bases; junction bases not matched to a gene: 20. The CDR3 nucleotides read TGTGCCAGTAGTCCCCCCGTCGGGCAGGGGGCGTGGTACGAGCAGTACCTC. Its protein product is CASSPPVGQGAWYEQYL.

This clonotype has at least ten counts. The chain employs TRBV6-5 and TRBJ2-5; TRBD2 matches at 7 bases. The CDR3 contains 13 residues. Germline trimming cut 6 bases from V and 3 bases from J; bases unmatched to any gene: 4. The germline V gene encodes CDR1 MNHEY and CDR2 SVGAGI. The CDR3 DNA reads TGTGCCAGCAGCACCGGGACTAAAGAGACCCAGTACTTC. The encoded protein is CASSTGTKETQYF.

Turning to this clonotype: The germline gene is not matched at one end of the junction; a read error may be the cause. The chain joins TRBV10-2 to TRBJ2-6; D is perhaps TRBD1 (5 bases). Germline V CDR1 and CDR2: WSHSY, SAAADI. The CDR3 sequence is 13 residues long. As DNA, the CDR3 is TGCGCCAGCAGTGAGTCGTTGGGGCTGGATGAAGCTTTC. Translated, it gives CASSESLGLDEAF.

The V call is TRBV10-3, the J call TRBJ2-7, with 7 nucleotides matching TRBD1. The germline V gene encodes CDR1 ENHRY and CDR2 SYGVKD. With 4 bases clipped from V and 2 bases from J, the junction kept 8 bases outside the gene matches. The CDR3 loop spans 15 amino acids. The CDR3 sequence: CAISVSGQGAYEQYF. The CDR3 nucleotides read TGTGCCATCAGTGTCTCTGGGCAGGGGGCCTACGAGCAGTACTTC.

This clonotype was recorded many times. The gene calls are TRBV12-3 or TRBV12-4 and TRBJ1-6; D gene unclear. The germline V and J ends were trimmed by 6 bases and 0 bases, with 6 bases remaining between them. CDR3 length: 14 amino acids. The CDR3 nucleotides are TGTGCCAGCAGGATTAGCTCCTATAATTCACCCCTCCACTTT. This encodes CASRISSYNSPLHF.

V and J are TRBV2 and TRBJ2-2, with 12 bases lining up with TRBD2. The CDR3 is 19 residues long. Germline CDR1 SNHLY, CDR2 FYNNEI. V lost 8 bases to trimming and J lost 7 bases; unmatched junction nucleotides: 20. The CDR3: CASSRRQTSGSLAGGELFF. DNA of the CDR3: TGTGCCAGCTCACGGAGACAGACTAGCGGGAGCCTCGCGGGCGGGGAGCTGTTTTTT.

The chain couples TRBV24-1 to TRBJ1-5, with 10 bases that match TRBD1. J gave up 6 bases and V 9 bases, and 7 bases lay outside the gene matches. The CDR3 spans 14 residues. Germline CDR1 and CDR2: KGHDR and SFDVKD. In DNA, the CDR3 is TGTGCCACCGGTGGGACAGGGGATTTTCAGCCCCAGCATTTT. This codes for CATGGTGDFQPQHF.

Many counts were recorded for this clonotype. The CDR3 sequence: CASSEDRAGYEQYF. DNA for the CDR3: TGTGCCAGCAGTGAGGACAGGGCGGGGTACGAGCAGTACTTC. This rearrangement joins TRBV2 to TRBJ2-7, with 8 bases that match TRBD1. The CDR3 totals 14 residues. With 3 bases clipped from V and 4 bases from J, the junction kept 5 bases outside the gene matches. The V gene's germline CDR1 is SNHLY and CDR2 FYNNEI.